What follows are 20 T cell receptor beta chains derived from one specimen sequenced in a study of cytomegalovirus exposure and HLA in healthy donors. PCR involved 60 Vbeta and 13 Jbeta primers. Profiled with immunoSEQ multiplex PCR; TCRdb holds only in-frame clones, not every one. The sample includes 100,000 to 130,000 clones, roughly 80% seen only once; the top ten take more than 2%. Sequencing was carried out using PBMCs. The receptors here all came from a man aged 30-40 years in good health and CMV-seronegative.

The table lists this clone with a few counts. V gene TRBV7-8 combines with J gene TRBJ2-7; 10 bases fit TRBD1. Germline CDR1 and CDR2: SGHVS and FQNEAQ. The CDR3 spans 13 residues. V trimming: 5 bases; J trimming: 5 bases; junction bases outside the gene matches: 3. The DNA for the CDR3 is TGTGCCAGCAGCCATGGACAGGGGGACGAGCAGTACTTC. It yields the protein CASSHGQGDEQYF.

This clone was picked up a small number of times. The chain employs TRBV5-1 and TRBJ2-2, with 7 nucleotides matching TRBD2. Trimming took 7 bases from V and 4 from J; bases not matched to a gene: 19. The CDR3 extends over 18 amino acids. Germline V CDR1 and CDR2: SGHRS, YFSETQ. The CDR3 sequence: CASGSSGALRSGTGELFF. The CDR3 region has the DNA TGCGCCAGCGGATCTAGCGGAGCCCTCCGATCGGGCACCGGGGAGCTGTTTTTT. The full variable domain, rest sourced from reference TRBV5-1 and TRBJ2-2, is KAGVTQTPRYLIKTRGQQVTLSCSPISGHRSVSWYQQTPGQGLQFLFEYFSETQRNKGNFPGRFSGRQFSNSRSEMNVSTLELGDSALYLCASGSSGALRSGTGELFFGEGSRLTVL.

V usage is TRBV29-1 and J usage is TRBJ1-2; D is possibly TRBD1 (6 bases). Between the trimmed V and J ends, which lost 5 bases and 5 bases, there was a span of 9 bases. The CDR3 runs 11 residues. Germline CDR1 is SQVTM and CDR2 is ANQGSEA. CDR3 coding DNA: TGCAGCGTTCCCAGGGGATATGGCTACACCTTC. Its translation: CSVPRGYGYTF.

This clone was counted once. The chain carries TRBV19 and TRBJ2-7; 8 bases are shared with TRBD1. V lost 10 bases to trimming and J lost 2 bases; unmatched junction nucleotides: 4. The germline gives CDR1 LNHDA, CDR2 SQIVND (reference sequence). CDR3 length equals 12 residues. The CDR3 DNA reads TGTGCCAATGGACAGGGTACCTACGAGCAGTACTTC. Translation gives CANGQGTYEQYF.

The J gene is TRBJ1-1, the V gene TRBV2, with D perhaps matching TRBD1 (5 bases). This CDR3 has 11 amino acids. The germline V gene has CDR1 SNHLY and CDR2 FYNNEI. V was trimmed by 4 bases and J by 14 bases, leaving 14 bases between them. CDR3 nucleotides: TGTGCCAGCAGTGGGGGACTAGTTGACTTCTTT. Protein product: CASSGGLVDFF.

CDR3 coding DNA: TGTGCCAGCTCACAACACGGGAACGACGGTGGCTACACCTTC. Translation: CASSQHGNDGGYTF. The rearrangement joins TRBV18 to TRBJ1-2; D is unclear. Looked up from germline, CDR1 is KGHSH and CDR2 is LQKENI. This CDR3 spans 14 amino acids. The V gene lost 4 bases and the J gene lost 7 bases, with 16 bases spanning the gap. The full variable domain, rest sourced from reference TRBV18 and TRBJ1-2, is NAGVMQNPRHLVRRRGQEARLRCSPMKGHSHVYWYRQLPEEGLKFMVYLQKENIIDESGMPKERFSAEFPKEGPSILRIQQVVRGDSAAYFCASSQHGNDGGYTFGSGTRLTVV.

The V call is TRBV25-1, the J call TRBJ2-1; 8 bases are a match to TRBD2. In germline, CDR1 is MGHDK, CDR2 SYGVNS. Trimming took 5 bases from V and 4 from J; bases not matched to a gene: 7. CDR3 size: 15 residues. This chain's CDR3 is CASSPVAGRYNEQFF. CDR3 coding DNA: TGTGCCAGCAGTCCCGTAGCGGGACGGTACAATGAGCAGTTCTTC.

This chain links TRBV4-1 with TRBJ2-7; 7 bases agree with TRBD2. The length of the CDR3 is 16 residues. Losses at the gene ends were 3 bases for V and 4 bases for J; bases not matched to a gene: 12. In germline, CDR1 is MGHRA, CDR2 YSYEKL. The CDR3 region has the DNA TGCGCCAGCAGCCAGCTAGCGGAGGATGGGGATTACGAGCAGTACTTC. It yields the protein CASSQLAEDGDYEQYF.

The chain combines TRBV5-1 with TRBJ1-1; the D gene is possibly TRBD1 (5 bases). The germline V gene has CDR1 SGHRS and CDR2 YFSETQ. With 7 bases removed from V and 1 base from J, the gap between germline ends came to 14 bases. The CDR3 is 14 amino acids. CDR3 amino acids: CASASGGTNTEAFF. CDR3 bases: TGCGCCAGCGCCAGCGGGGGGACGAACACTGAAGCTTTCTTT. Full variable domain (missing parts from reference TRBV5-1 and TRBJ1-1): KAGVTQTPRYLIKTRGQQVTLSCSPISGHRSVSWYQQTPGQGLQFLFEYFSETQRNKGNFPGRFSGRQFSNSRSEMNVSTLELGDSALYLCASASGGTNTEAFFGQGTRLTVV.

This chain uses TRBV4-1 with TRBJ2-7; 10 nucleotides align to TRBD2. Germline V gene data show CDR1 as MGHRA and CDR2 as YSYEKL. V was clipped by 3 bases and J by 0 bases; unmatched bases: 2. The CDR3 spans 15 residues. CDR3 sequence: CASSHASGSSYEQYF. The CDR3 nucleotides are TGCGCCAGCAGCCACGCTAGCGGGAGCTCCTACGAGCAGTACTTC.

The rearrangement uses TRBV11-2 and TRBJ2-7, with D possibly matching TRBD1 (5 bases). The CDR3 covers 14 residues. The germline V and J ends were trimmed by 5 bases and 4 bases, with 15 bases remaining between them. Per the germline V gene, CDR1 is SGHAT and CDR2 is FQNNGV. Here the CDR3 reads CASSPPDTQYEQYF. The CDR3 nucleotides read TGTGCCAGCAGCCCCCCGGACACCCAATACGAGCAGTACTTC.

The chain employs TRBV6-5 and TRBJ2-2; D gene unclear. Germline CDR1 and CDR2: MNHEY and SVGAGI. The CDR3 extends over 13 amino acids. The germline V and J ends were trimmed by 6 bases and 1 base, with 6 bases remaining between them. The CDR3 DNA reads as TGTGCCAGCAGCCTACGGAACACCGGGGAGCTGTTTTTT. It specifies CASSLRNTGELFF.

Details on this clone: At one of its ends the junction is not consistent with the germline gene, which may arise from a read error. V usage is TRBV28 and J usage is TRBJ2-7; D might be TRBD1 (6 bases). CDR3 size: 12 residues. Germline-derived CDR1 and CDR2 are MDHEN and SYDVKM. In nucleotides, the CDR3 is TGTGCCAGCACTTTACAGGGATCCGAGCAGTACTTC. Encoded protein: CASTLQGSEQYF.

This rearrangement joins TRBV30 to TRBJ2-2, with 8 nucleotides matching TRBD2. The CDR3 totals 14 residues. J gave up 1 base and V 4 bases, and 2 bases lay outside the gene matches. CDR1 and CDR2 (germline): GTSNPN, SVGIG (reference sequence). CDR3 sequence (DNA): TGTGCCTGGACCAGCGGGGGGAACACCGGGGAGCTGTTTTTT. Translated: CAWTSGGNTGELFF. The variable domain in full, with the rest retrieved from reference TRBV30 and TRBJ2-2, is SQTIHQWPATLVQPVGSPLSLECTVEGTSNPNLYWYRQAAGRGLQLLFYSVGIGQISSEVPQNLSASRPQDRQFILSSKKLLLSDSGFYLCAWTSGGNTGELFFGEGSRLTVL.

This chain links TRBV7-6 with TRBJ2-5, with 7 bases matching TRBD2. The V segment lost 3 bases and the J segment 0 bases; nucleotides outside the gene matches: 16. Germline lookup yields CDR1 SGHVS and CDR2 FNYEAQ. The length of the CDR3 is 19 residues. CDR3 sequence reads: CASSFVVETEREDQETQYF. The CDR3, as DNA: TGTGCCAGCAGCTTTGTTGTGGAGACGGAGCGGGAAGACCAAGAGACCCAGTACTTC.

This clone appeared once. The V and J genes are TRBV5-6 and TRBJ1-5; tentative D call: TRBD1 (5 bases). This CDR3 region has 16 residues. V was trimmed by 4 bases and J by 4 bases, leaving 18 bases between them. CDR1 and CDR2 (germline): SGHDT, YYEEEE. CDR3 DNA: TGTGCCAGCAGCCTCACGACAGCCCAGGGTAATCAGCCCCAGCATTTT. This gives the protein CASSLTTAQGNQPQHF.

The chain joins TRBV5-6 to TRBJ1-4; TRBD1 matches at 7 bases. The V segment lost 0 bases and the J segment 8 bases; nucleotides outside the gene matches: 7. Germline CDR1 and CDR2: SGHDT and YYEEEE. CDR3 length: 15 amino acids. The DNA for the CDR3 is TGTGCCAGCAGCTTGGTCGACAGGGTTTTCGAAAAACTGTTTTTT. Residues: CASSLVDRVFEKLFF. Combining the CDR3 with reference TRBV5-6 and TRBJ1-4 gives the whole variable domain DAGVTQSPTHLIKTRGQQVTLRCSPKSGHDTVSWYQQALGQGPQFIFQYYEEEERQRGNFPDRFSGHQFPNYSSELNVNALLLGDSALYLCASSLVDRVFEKLFFGSGTQLSVL.

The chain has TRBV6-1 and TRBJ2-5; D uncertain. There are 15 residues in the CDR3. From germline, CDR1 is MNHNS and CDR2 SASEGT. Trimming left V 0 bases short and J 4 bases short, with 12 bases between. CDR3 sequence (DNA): TGTGCCAGCAGTGAAGCTCGCGGTCTGGGAGAGACCCAGTACTTC. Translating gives CASSEARGLGETQYF.

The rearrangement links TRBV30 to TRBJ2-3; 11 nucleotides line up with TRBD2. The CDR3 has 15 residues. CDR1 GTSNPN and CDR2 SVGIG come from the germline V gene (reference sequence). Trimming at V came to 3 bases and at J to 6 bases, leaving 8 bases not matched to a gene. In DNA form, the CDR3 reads TGTGCCTGGAGACAGTTAGCGGGAGGGTGGGATACGCAGTATTTT. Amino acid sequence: CAWRQLAGGWDTQYF.

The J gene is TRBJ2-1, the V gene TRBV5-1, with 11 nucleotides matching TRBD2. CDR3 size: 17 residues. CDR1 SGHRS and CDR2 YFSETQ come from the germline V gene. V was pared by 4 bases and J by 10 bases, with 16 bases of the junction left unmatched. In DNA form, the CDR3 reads TGCGCCAGCAGCGGGGGTCCTCTAGCGGGAGGCGCCGGGGAGCAGTTCTTC. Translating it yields CASSGGPLAGGAGEQFF.